The clone carrying this T cell receptor (beta chain) was seen many times. Time point reported: persistent/refractory GD, antithyroid drugs over 5 years with positive TRAb. The TCR library was made from RNA that had been extracted from PBMCs in TRIzol. Combining iRepertoire HTBI primers with Arm-PCR of CDR3 regions, the authors built TCR beta libraries. Per the authors' pipeline: Across samples, around 60 TRBV and around 14 TRBJ segments were found. MiXCR, run by TCRdb on the multiplex PCR reads, gives a single entry per CDR3 protein. The V and J calls come from TCRdb's annotation, not from the publication. The table includes hundreds of thousands of distinct CDR3 sequences, 22% detected once. The source of the sample is a study of regulatory T cells in long-lasting Graves disease. CDR1 is SGHTA, CDR2 FQGNSA, per germline. The CDR3 is 15 amino acids. The V gene end was trimmed by 7 bases and the J gene end by 6 bases; junction bases not matched to a gene: 9.

This sequence originates from a female donor with Graves disease. The sample was peripheral blood mononuclear cells (PBMCs), taken when the disease was refractory, from a patient treated with antithyroid drugs. V gene TRBV7-2 combines with J gene TRBJ2-7, with TRBD2 matching 13 bases. The CDR3 DNA is TGTGCCAGCACCCCCAGGACTAGCGGGAGTTTCGAGCAGTACTTC. Residues: CASTPRTSGSFEQYF. The whole variable domain, filled in from reference TRBV7-2 and TRBJ2-7, reads GAGVSQSPSNKVTEKGKDVELRCDPISGHTALYWYRQSLGQGLEFLIYFQGNSAPDKSGLPSDRFSAERTGGSVSTLTIQRTQQEDSAVYLCASTPRTSGSFEQYFGPGTRLTVT.